This T cell receptor beta chain comes out of a study of TIL therapy for anti-PD-1-resistant metastatic lung cancer. Study overall: Tumors had a median PD-L1 proportion score of more than 5%. Tumors carried a median 1.5 non-synonymous mutations per megabase. Most patients had lung adenocarcinoma; a few tumors were EGFR-mutant, two ALK-rearranged; half smoked currently or formerly.

Time point reported: pre-treatment sample, taken before nivolumab and TIL therapy. Note on this clone: Its antigen is not identified.

Sequencing used immunoSEQ v3. Clones were read by immunoSEQ multiplex PCR, and TCRdb kept only the in-frame ones, dropping some. Seen here are about 15,000 clones, about 83% observed once, and the top ten hold about 0.85%. The ends were cut back, 5 bases at V and 1 base at J, with 8 bases in the middle. CDR3 length: 13 amino acids. Germline loops: CDR1 SGHTA, CDR2 FQGTGA. General study results and limits: The cohort had more treatment-naive, never-smoker and oncogene-addicted patients than typical.

The J gene is TRBJ1-1, the V gene TRBV7-3; no clear D gene. The sequence was collected from a person between 25 and 80 years old with non-small cell lung cancer. Material: blood, obtained at baseline. The CDR3 loop reads CASSAGRNTEAFF. The CDR3 DNA follows: TGTGCCAGCAGCGCTGGGAGGAACACTGAAGCTTTCTTT. Looking up the rest from reference TRBV7-3 and TRBJ1-1 gives the full variable domain: GAGVSQTPSNKVTEKGKYVELRCDPISGHTALYWYRQSLGQGPEFLIYFQGTGAADDSGLPNDRFFAVRPEGSVSTLKIQRTERGDSAVYLCASSAGRNTEAFFGQGTRLTVV.